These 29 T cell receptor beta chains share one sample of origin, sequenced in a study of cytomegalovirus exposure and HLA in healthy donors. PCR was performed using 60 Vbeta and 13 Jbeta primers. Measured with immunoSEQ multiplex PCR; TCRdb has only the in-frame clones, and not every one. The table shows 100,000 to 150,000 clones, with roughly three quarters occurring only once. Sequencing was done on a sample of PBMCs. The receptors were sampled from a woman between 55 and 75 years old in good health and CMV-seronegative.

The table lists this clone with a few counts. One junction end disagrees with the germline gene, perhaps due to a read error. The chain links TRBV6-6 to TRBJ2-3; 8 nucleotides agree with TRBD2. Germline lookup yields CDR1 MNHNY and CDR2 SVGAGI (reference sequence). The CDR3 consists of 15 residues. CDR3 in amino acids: CASSDSAGGPDTQYF. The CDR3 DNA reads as TGTGCCAGCAGTGACTCTGCGGGGGGCCCAGATACGCAGTATTTT.

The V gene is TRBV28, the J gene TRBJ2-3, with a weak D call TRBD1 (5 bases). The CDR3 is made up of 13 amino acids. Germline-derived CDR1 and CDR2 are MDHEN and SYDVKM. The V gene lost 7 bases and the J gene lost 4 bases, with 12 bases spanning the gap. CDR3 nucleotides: TGTGCCAGCAACGAGCAGGGCTCAGATACGCAGTATTTT. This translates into CASNEQGSDTQYF. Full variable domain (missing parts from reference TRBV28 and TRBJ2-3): DVKVTQSSRYLVKRTGEKVFLECVQDMDHENMFWYRQDPGLGLRLIYFSYDVKMKEKGDIPEGYSVSREKKERFSLILESASTNQTSMYLCASNEQGSDTQYFGPGTRLTVL.

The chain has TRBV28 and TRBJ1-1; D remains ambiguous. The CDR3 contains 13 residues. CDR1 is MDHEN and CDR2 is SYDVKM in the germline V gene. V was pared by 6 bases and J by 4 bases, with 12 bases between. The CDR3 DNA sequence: TGTGCCAGCAGAGTTTACGCGGGCACTGAAGCTTTCTTT. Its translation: CASRVYAGTEAFF.

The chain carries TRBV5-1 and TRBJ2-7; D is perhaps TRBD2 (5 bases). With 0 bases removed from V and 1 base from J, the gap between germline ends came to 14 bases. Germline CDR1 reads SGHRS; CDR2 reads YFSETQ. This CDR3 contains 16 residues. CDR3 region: CASSLAAAVLSYEQYF. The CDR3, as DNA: TGCGCCAGCAGCTTGGCAGCGGCTGTTTTATCCTACGAGCAGTACTTC.

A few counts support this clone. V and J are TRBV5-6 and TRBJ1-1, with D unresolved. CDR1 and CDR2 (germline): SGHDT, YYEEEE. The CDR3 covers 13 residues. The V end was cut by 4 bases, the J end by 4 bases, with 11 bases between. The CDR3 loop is CASSTQSGTEAFF. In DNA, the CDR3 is TGTGCCAGCAGCACACAATCTGGCACTGAAGCTTTCTTT.

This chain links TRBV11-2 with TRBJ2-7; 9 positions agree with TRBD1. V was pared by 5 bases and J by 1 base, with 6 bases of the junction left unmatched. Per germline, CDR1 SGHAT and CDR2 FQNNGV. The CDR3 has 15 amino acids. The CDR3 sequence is CASSHDRGKSYEQYF. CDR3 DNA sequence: TGTGCCAGCAGCCATGACAGGGGGAAATCCTACGAGCAGTACTTC.

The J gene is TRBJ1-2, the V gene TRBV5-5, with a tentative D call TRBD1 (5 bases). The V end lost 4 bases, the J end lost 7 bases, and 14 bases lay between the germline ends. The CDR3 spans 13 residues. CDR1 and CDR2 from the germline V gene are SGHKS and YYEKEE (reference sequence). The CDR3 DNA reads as TGTGCCAGCAGCGGGGTGGGGGGATCTGGCTACACCTTC. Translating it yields CASSGVGGSGYTF.

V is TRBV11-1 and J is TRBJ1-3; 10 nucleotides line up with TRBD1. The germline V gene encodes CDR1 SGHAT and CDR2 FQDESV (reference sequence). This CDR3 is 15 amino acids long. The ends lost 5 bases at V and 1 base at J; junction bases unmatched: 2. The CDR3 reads CASSPGQGSGNTIYF. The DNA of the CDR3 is TGTGCCAGCAGCCCGGGACAGGGGTCTGGAAACACCATATATTTT.

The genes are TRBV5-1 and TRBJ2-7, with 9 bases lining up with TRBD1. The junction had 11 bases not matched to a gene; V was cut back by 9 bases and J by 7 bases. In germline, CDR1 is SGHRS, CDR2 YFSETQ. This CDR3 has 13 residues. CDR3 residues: CATSGTGLGEQYF. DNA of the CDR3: TGCGCCACCTCCGGGACAGGGTTAGGGGAGCAGTACTTC.

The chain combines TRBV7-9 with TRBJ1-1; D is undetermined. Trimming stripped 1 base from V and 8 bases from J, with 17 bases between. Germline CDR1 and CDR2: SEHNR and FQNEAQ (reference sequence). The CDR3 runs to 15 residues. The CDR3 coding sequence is TGTGCCAGCAGCTTAGGAGAGTTGGTAGCGGGCGAAGCTTTCTTT. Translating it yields CASSLGELVAGEAFF.

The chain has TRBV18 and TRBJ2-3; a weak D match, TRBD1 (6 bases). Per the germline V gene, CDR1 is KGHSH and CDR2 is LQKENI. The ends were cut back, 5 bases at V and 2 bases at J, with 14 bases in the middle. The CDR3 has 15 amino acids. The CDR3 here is CASSGPGTNTDTQYF. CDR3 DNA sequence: TGTGCCAGCTCAGGACCCGGGACAAACACAGATACGCAGTATTTT.

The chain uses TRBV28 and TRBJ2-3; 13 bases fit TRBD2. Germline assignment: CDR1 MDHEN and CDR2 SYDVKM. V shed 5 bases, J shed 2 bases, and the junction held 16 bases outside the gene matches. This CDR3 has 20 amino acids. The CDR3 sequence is CASSADRAGTSGRVTDTQYF. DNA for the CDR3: TGTGCCAGCAGTGCCGACAGGGCCGGTACTAGCGGGAGGGTCACAGATACGCAGTATTTT.

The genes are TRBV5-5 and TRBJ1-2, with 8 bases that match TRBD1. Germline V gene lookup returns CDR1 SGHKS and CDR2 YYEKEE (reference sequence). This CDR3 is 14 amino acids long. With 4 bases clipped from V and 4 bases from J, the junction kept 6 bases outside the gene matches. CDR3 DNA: TGTGCCAGCAGCGCAGGACAGGGTTTCTATGGCTACACCTTC. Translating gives CASSAGQGFYGYTF.

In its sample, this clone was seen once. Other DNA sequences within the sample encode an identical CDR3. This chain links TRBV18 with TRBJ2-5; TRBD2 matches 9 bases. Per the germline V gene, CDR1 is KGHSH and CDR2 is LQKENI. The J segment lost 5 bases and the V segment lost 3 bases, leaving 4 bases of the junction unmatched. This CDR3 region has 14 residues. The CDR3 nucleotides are TGTGCCAGCTCACCGGGACTAGCCGAGGAGACCCAGTACTTC. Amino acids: CASSPGLAEETQYF.

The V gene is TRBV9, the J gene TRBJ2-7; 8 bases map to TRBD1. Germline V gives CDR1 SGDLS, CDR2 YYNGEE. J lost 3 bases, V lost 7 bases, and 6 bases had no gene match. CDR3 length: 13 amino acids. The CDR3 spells CASAGTGNYEQYF. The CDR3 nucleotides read TGTGCCAGCGCCGGGACAGGCAACTACGAGCAGTACTTC. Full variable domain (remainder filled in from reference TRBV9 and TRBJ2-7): DSGVTQTPKHLITATGQRVTLRCSPRSGDLSVYWYQQSLDQGLQFLIQYYNGEERAKGNILERFSAQQFPDLHSELNLSSLELGDSALYFCASAGTGNYEQYFGPGTRLTVT.

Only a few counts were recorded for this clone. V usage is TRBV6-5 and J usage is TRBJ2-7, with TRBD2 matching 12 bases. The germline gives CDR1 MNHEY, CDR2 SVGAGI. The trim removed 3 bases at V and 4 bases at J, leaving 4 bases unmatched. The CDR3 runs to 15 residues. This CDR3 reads CASSYLLAGGYEQYF. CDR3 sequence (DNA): TGTGCCAGCAGTTATTTGCTAGCGGGGGGGTACGAGCAGTACTTC.

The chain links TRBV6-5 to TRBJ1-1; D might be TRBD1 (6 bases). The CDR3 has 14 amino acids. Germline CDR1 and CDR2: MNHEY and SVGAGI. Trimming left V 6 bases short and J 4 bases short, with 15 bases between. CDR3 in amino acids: CASSPTGRGTEAFF. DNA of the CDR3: TGTGCCAGCAGCCCTACAGGGCGCGGCACTGAAGCTTTCTTT.

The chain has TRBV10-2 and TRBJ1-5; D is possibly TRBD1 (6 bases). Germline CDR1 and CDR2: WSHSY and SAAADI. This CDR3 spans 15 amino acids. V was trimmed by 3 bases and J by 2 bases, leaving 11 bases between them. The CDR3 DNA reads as TGCGCCAGCAGTGATTGGGGGCTGGGCAATCAGCCCCAGCATTTT. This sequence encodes CASSDWGLGNQPQHF.

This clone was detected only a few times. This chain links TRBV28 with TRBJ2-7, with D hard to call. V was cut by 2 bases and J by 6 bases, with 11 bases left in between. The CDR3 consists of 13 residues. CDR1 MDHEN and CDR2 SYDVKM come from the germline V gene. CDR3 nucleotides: TGTGCCAGCAGTTTAGCGCAGGTTGGCGAGCAGTACTTC. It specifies CASSLAQVGEQYF.

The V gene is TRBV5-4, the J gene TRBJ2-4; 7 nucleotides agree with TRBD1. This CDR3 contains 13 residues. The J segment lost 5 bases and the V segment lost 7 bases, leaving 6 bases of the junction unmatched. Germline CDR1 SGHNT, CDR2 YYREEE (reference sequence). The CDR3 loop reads CASQSDRQNIQYF. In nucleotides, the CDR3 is TGTGCCAGCCAATCGGACAGGCAAAACATTCAGTACTTC.

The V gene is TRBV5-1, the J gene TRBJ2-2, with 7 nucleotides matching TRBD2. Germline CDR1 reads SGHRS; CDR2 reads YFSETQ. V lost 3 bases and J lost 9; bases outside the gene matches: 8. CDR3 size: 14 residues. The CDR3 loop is CASSSSGGRWELFF. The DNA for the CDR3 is TGCGCCAGCAGCTCGTCCGGGGGGAGGTGGGAGCTGTTTTTT.

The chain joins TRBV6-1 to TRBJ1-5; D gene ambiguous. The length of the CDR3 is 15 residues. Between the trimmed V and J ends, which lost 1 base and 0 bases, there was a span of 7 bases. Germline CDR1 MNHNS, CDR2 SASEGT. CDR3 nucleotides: TGTGCCAGCAGTGAAGTGGTCTATAGCAATCAGCCCCAGCATTTT. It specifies CASSEVVYSNQPQHF.

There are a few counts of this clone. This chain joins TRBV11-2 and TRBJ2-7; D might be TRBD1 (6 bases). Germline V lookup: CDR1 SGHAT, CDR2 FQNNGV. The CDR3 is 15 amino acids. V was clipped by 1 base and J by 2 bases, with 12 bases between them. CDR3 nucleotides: TGTGCCAGCAGCTTAGCCGGATGGGACACCTACGAGCAGTACTTC. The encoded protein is CASSLAGWDTYEQYF.

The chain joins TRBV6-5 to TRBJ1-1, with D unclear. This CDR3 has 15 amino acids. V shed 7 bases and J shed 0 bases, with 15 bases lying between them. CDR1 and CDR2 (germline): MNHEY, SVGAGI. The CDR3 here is CASIDGGGLNTEAFF. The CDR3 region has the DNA TGTGCCAGCATCGACGGTGGAGGGTTGAACACTGAAGCTTTCTTT.

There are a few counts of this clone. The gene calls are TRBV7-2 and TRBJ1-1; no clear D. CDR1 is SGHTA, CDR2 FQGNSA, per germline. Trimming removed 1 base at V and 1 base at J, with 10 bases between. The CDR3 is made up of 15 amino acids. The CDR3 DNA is TGTGCCAGCAGCTTAGATACCAGGTCGAACACTGAAGCTTTCTTT. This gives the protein CASSLDTRSNTEAFF.

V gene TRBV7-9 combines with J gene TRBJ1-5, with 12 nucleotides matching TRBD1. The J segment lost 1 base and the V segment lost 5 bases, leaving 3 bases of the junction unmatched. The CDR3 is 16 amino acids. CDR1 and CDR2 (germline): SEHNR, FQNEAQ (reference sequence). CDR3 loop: CASSRDRGLSNQPQHF. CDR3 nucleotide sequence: TGTGCCAGCAGCAGGGACAGGGGGCTCAGCAATCAGCCCCAGCATTTT.

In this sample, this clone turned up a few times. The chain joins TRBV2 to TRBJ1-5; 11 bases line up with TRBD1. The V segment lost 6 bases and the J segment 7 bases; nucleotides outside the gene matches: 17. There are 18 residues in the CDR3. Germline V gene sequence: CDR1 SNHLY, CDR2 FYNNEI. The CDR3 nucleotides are TGTGCCAGCAGACCCGGGACAGGGGGTTATCGGTCTATACAGCCCCAGCATTTT. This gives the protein CASRPGTGGYRSIQPQHF.

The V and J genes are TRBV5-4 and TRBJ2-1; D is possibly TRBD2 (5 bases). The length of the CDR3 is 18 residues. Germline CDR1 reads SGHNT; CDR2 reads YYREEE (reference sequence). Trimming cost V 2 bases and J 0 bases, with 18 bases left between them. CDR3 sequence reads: CASSFDWVGDFSYNEQFF. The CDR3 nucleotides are TGTGCCAGCAGCTTCGATTGGGTCGGGGATTTCTCCTACAATGAGCAGTTCTTC.

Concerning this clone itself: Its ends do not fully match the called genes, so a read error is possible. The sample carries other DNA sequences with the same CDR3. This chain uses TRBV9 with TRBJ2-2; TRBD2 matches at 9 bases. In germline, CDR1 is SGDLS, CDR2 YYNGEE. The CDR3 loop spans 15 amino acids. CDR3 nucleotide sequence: TGTGCCAGCAGCGGCGGACTAGCGAACACTGGGGAGCTGTTTTTT. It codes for CASSGGLANTGELFF.